The 3 T cell receptor beta chains given below trace back to one sample, sequenced in a study of tumor and adjacent non-tumor tissue in lung cancer. This sample's RNA came from whole unsorted tissue. More than 3 cm separated this lung sample from the edge of the tumor. A modified ARM-PCR protocol with three rounds of nested PCR amplified TCRbeta. Using its own MiXCR run on the multiplex PCR reads, TCRdb lists one record per CDR3 protein. The sample carries about 77,000 distinct CDR3 sequences, around 76% recorded once. Sequencing input: distant non-tumor lung tissue. The receptor set was obtained from a man aged 70 or older with non-small cell lung cancer.

Worth noting for this clonotype: The junction and the germline gene differ at one end; a read error may be behind it. The chain links TRBV11-3 to TRBJ1-1; 7 bases line up with TRBD1. The CDR3 loop spans 15 amino acids. The germline CDR1 and CDR2 sequences are SGHNT and YENEEA. CDR3 nucleotides: TGTGTCAGCAGTTTAGATTCCCCTGACAGGGTTGAAGCTTTCTTT. Amino acids: CVSSLDSPDRVEAFF.

This sequence joins TRBV13 and TRBJ2-3; 8 bases are a match to TRBD2. The V and J ends lost 5 bases and 2 bases, in that order; junction bases with no gene match: 9. This CDR3 comprises 16 residues. The germline V gene encodes CDR1 PRHDT and CDR2 FYEKMQ (reference sequence). The CDR3 spells CASSKGNSGNTDTQYF. The CDR3 DNA reads as TGTGCCAGCAGCAAAGGGAATAGCGGGAACACAGATACGCAGTATTTT.

On this clonotype: Relative to the germline gene, one junction end is altered; a read error may explain this. The chain has TRBV11-3 and TRBJ2-1, with 9 bases identical to TRBD2. Germline loops: CDR1 SGHNT, CDR2 YENEEA. The CDR3 loop spans 17 amino acids. The CDR3 DNA reads as TGTGCCAGCGGCTTAGGCCTCCTAGCGGGATATAGAAATGAGCAGTTCTTC. This encodes CASGLGLLAGYRNEQFF.